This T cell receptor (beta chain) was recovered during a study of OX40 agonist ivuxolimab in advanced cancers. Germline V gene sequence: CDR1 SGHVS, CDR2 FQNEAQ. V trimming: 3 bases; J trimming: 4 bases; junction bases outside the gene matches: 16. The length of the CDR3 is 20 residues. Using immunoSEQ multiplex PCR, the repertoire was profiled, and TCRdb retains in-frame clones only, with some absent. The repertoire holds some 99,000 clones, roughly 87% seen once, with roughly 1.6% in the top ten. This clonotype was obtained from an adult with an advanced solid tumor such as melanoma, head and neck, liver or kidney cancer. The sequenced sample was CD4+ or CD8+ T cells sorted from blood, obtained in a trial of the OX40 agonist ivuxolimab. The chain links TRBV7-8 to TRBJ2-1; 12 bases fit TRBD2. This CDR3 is CASSLNLGLAGRAPYNEQFF. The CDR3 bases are TGTGCCAGCAGCTTGAATTTGGGACTAGCGGGTCGGGCTCCATACAATGAGCAGTTCTTC.